This is a list of T cell receptor beta chains from one sample in a study of blood T cell repertoires in COVID-19. Profiling relied on immunoSEQ multiplex PCR, and the TCRdb table lists in-frame clones only, not all of them. The data hold 150,000 to 200,000 clones, with about 78% observed a single time. The material sequenced was PBMCs or T cells enriched from blood (not recorded which). These receptors were taken from a woman between 50 and 59 years old who had recovered from COVID-19. Both conserved end residues are part of each CDR3. A D gene is named only where the DNA matches it firmly. Some rows mark clone size as missing; the rest say once, few, many or name a class of expanded clone.

v_call	j_call	clone_size	d_call	cdr3_nt	cdr3_aa
TRBV6-5	TRBJ2-1	.	TRBD2	TGTGCCTCCAAGGGCGGGCTAGCGGGAACTAATGAGCAGTTCTTC	CASKGGLAGTNEQFF
TRBV4-2	TRBJ2-3	.	.	TGTGCCAGCAGCCAAGTGGCGGGCGCCACAGATACGCAGTATTTT	CASSQVAGATDTQYF
TRBV19	TRBJ1-5	few	TRBD1	TGTGCCAGTAGTAGACAGACAGGGGGCAATCAGCCCCAGCATTTT	CASSRQTGGNQPQHF
TRBV18	TRBJ2-1	.	.	TGTGCCAGCTCCCAGGACAACAATGAGCAGTTCTTC	CASSQDNNEQFF
TRBV3-1/TRBV3-2	TRBJ1-4	few	TRBD1	TGTGCCAGCAGCCAAGATAGGAGCCCCAGGGGGAATGAAAAACTGTTTTTT	CASSQDRSPRGNEKLFF
TRBV25-1	TRBJ2-3	.	TRBD2	TGTGCCAGCCGACTAGCCGGACCAGATACGCAGTATTTT	CASRLAGPDTQYF
TRBV11-2	TRBJ1-5	.	.	TGTGCCAGCAGGCTTGACAGTTATAGCAATCAGCCCCAGCATTTT	CASRLDSYSNQPQHF
TRBV7-2	TRBJ2-7	.	.	TGTGCCAGCAGCTCCCCTCCAACTTACGAGCAGTACTTC	CASSSPPTYEQYF
TRBV19	TRBJ1-5	.	TRBD1	TGTGCCAGTAGTCTGGGACAGTCTCCCAATCAGCCCCAGCATTTT	CASSLGQSPNQPQHF
TRBV7-9	TRBJ1-2	.	TRBD1	TGTGCCAGCAGCTTGCGATCAGGGGGCGACTATGGCTACACCTTC	CASSLRSGGDYGYTF
TRBV5-8	TRBJ1-2	.	TRBD1	TGTGCCAGCAGCTTGTGGATGGACAGGGTTAATGGCTACACCTTC	CASSLWMDRVNGYTF
TRBV19	TRBJ1-5	.	.	TGTGCCAGTAGTACCCCCGGCGGGGGAGAGCCCCAGCATTTT	CASSTPGGGEPQHF
TRBV25-1	TRBJ2-5	.	TRBD2	TGTGCCAGCAGTGCAATAGCGGGGGTATCAGAGACCCAGTACTTC	CASSAIAGVSETQYF
TRBV5-1	TRBJ2-2	.	TRBD2	TGCGCCAGCAGCTTGGCTAGCGGTGGAACCGGGGAGCTGTTTTTT	CASSLASGGTGELFF
TRBV2	TRBJ2-7	once	.	TGTGCCAGCAGTGAGAACGGCAGGGGGGCCTACGAGCAGTACTTC	CASSENGRGAYEQYF
TRBV19	TRBJ1-1	.	TRBD1	TGTGCCAGTAGTGTGGACAGGGCCACTGAAGCTTTCTTT	CASSVDRATEAFF
TRBV28	TRBJ2-1	.	TRBD1	TGTGCCAGCAGTATAGGGGGCGGCGGCCTCTACAATGAGCAGTTCTTC	CASSIGGGGLYNEQFF
TRBV29-1	TRBJ1-1	.	TRBD1	TGCAGCGCGGCACGGGACAGCAGCCCAGTGAACACTGAAGCTTTCTTT	CSAARDSSPVNTEAFF
TRBV21-1	TRBJ1-5	.	.	TGTGCCAGCAGCTCGAACCTGACAGGGGAGGTCAATCAGCCCCAGCATTTT	CASSSNLTGEVNQPQHF
TRBV7-2	TRBJ1-2	few	.	TGTGCCAGCAGCTTAAGGAGCGGCACTGTTGGCTATGGCTACACCTTC	CASSLRSGTVGYGYTF
TRBV7-2	TRBJ2-2	.	TRBD2	TGTGCCAGCAGCGACGCTAGCGGAACGAACACCGGGGAGCTGTTTTTT	CASSDASGTNTGELFF
TRBV12-3/TRBV12-4	TRBJ2-5	many	.	TGTGCCAGCAGGTCGGGTGGAGAGACCCAGTACTTC	CASRSGGETQYF
TRBV6-5	TRBJ2-7	.	TRBD1	TGTGCCAGCAGTCGGGACAGAAACTCCTACGAGCAGTACTTC	CASSRDRNSYEQYF
TRBV5-8	TRBJ1-5	.	.	TGTGCCAGCAGCCTGACCGGGGAGGGGAGCAATCAGCCCCAGCATTTT	CASSLTGEGSNQPQHF
TRBV18	TRBJ2-2	.	TRBD1	TGTGCCAGCTCACCTGGGGCCGGACAGGGAAGCACCGGGGAGCTGTTTTTT	CASSPGAGQGSTGELFF
TRBV29-1	TRBJ2-3	few	.	TGCAGCGGGATCGGACAGACCGTTACAGATACGCAGTATTTT	CSGIGQTVTDTQYF
TRBV4-1	TRBJ2-2	.	.	TGCGCCAGCAGAGCGGACAGTTACACCGGGGAGCTGTTTTTT	CASRADSYTGELFF
TRBV7-3	TRBJ2-2	.	TRBD2	TGTGCCAGCAGCTCAAGACTAGCGGTTGCGAACACCGGGGAGCTGTTTTTT	CASSSRLAVANTGELFF
TRBV5-6	TRBJ1-2	once	.	TGTGCCAGCAGCTTGTTTCACAGGACATATGGCTACACCTTC	CASSLFHRTYGYTF
TRBV12-2	TRBJ2-3	many	.	TGTGCAAGTCGCCACCTCGAATCCCGCCGGCGGGAGGGTATAGATACGCAGTATTTT	CASRHLESRRREGIDTQYF
TRBV7-3	TRBJ2-2	.	TRBD2	TGTGCCAGCAGCGGGACTAGCGGGAGGGCCTCAACCGGGGAGCTGTTTTTT	CASSGTSGRASTGELFF
TRBV28	TRBJ1-4	many	.	TGTGCCAGCAGAACCTACAGGGCTGGGGCAACTAATGAAAAACTGTTTTTT	CASRTYRAGATNEKLFF
TRBV3-1/TRBV3-2	TRBJ1-3	.	.	TGTGCCAGCAGCCAAGAGGGGAGGGGCAGCCGAATCTCTGGAAACACCATATATTTT	CASSQEGRGSRISGNTIYF
TRBV11-2	TRBJ1-1	.	.	TGTGCCAGCAGCAAGGGGATGAACACTGAAGCTTTCTTT	CASSKGMNTEAFF
TRBV27	TRBJ1-2	.	TRBD1	TGTCGATCGACAGGGCCGTTGAAAGAAGGCTACACCTTC	CRSTGPLKEGYTF
TRBV18	TRBJ1-1	.	.	TGTGCCAGCTCAGGGGCCACCGTGAACACTGAAGCTTTCTTT	CASSGATVNTEAFF
TRBV9	TRBJ2-1	.	TRBD2	TGTGCCAGCAGCGTAGGACTAGCGGGAGTACATGAGCAGTTCTTC	CASSVGLAGVHEQFF
TRBV5-1	TRBJ2-3	.	TRBD1	TGCGCCAGCTCTCCTAGGACAGGGATCACAGATACGCAGTATTTT	CASSPRTGITDTQYF
TRBV30	TRBJ2-4	.	.	TGTGCCTGGAGTTCACTAGCCAAAAACATTCAGTACTTC	CAWSSLAKNIQYF
TRBV5-6	TRBJ2-1	.	TRBD2	TGTGCCAGCAGCCCTACCGGGACTAGCAATGAGCAGTTCTTC	CASSPTGTSNEQFF
TRBV7-8	TRBJ2-7	.	TRBD2	TGTGCCAGCAGCTTAGATGCGGGAGTAGGAGGGTACGAGCAGTACTTC	CASSLDAGVGGYEQYF